These 23 T cell receptor beta chains were sequenced from one sample in a study of PD-1 blockade in mismatch repair-deficient tumors. Here immunoSEQ multiplex PCR was the method, and the copy in TCRdb shows in-frame clones only, minus some. The data show about 100,000 clones, 70% to 85% seen once. The specimen was peripheral blood, collected roughly 35 weeks after starting pembrolizumab. The receptors shown here come from an adult with mismatch repair-deficient cancer.

This rearrangement joins TRBV29-1 to TRBJ2-7, with D perhaps matching TRBD1 (6 bases). The CDR3 totals 12 residues. The V gene lost 3 bases and the J gene lost 2 bases, with 8 bases spanning the gap. Germline V lookup: CDR1 SQVTM, CDR2 ANQGSEA. This CDR3 is CSVETGTYEQYF. The CDR3 coding sequence is TGCAGCGTTGAGACAGGTACCTACGAGCAGTACTTC.

The rearrangement joins TRBV5-6 to TRBJ2-3; 8 positions agree with TRBD2. Germline V gene lookup returns CDR1 SGHDT and CDR2 YYEEEE. The trim removed 4 bases at V and 2 bases at J, leaving 9 bases unmatched. The CDR3 runs to 16 residues. In DNA form, the CDR3 reads TGTGCCAGCAGCATCCAAACTAGCGGATACACAGATACGCAGTATTTT. Translating it yields CASSIQTSGYTDTQYF.

This clone was recorded only once. The chain recombines TRBV7-7 with TRBJ2-2; D perhaps matches TRBD2 (6 bases). CDR3 size: 14 residues. In germline, CDR1 is SSHAT, CDR2 FNYEAQ (reference sequence). The CDR3 bases are TGTGCTATCCCCGGGACTGACCCAGCCGGGGAGCTGTTTTTT. Its translation is CAIPGTDPAGELFF.

V and J are TRBV27 and TRBJ2-3, with 11 nucleotides matching TRBD2. Germline-derived CDR1 and CDR2 are MNHEY and SMNVEV (reference sequence). This CDR3 is 20 amino acids long. Unmatched junction bases numbered 18, after V lost 3 bases and J lost 4 bases. The DNA for the CDR3 is TGTGCCAGCAGTTTGCGGACCGGGACTAGCGGAACACGGTTTGCAGATACGCAGTATTTT. This translates into CASSLRTGTSGTRFADTQYF.

The rearrangement uses TRBV25-1 and TRBJ1-1, with a tentative D call TRBD1 (5 bases). Per germline, CDR1 MGHDK and CDR2 SYGVNS. This CDR3 is built from 13 residues. V was pared by 2 bases and J by 1 base, with 5 bases between. The CDR3 nucleotides are TGTGCCAGCAGTGAAAGGGGGAACACTGAAGCTTTCTTT. Its protein product is CASSERGNTEAFF.

This chain connects TRBV9 to TRBJ2-1; 8 bases agree with TRBD1. Per germline, CDR1 SGDLS and CDR2 YYNGEE. V trimming: 3 bases; J trimming: 7 bases; junction bases outside the gene matches: 9. This CDR3 has 15 amino acids. CDR3 in amino acids: CASSDQGAIGNEQFF. For the CDR3, the DNA is TGTGCCAGCAGCGACCAGGGGGCGATTGGGAATGAGCAGTTCTTC.

The V gene is TRBV6-5, the J gene TRBJ2-4; the D gene is possibly TRBD1 (6 bases). The CDR3 runs to 13 residues. Germline-derived CDR1 and CDR2 are MNHEY and SVGAGI. Trimming took 2 bases from V and 4 from J, leaving 6 bases between them. The CDR3 bases are TGTGCCAGCAGTTACGACAGGAAAAACATTCAGTACTTC. This codes for CASSYDRKNIQYF.

This sequence joins TRBV11-3 and TRBJ2-3; 7 bases line up with TRBD2. The ends lost 0 bases at V and 4 bases at J; junction bases unmatched: 4. The germline V gene has CDR1 SGHNT and CDR2 YENEEA. This CDR3 contains 15 residues. CDR3 sequence (DNA): TGTGCCAGCAGCTTAGAAACGGGAGGAGCAGATACGCAGTATTTT. Amino acids: CASSLETGGADTQYF.

The chain uses TRBV7-9 and TRBJ1-5, with D perhaps TRBD1 (6 bases). Trimming left V 10 bases short and J 6 bases short, with 16 bases between. Looked up from germline, CDR1 is SEHNR and CDR2 is FQNEAQ (reference sequence). The length of the CDR3 is 13 residues. CDR3 nucleotides: TGTGCCAACCACTCGGGGGGCCTTCAGCCCCAGCATTTT. It yields the protein CANHSGGLQPQHF. The variable domain in full, completed from reference TRBV7-9 and TRBJ1-5, reads DTGVSQNPRHKITKRGQNVTFRCDPISEHNRLYWYRQTLGQGPEFLTYFQNEAQLEKSRLLSDRFSAERPKGSFSTLEIQRTEQGDSAMYLCANHSGGLQPQHFGDGTRLSIL.

The chain is built from TRBV19 and TRBJ2-5; 11 positions match TRBD2. J was trimmed by 9 bases and V by 0 bases; bases with no gene match: 6. Per the germline V gene, CDR1 is LNHDA and CDR2 is SQIVND (reference sequence). The CDR3 sequence is 15 residues long. The CDR3 sequence: CASSIDRTSGQAQYF. The CDR3 coding sequence is TGTGCCAGTAGTATAGACAGGACTAGCGGGCAGGCCCAGTACTTC.

The chain carries TRBV7-6 and TRBJ2-7, with D uncertain. CDR1 is SGHVS, CDR2 FNYEAQ, per germline. The CDR3 totals 15 residues. V lost 4 bases and J lost 5, with 18 bases in between. The CDR3 DNA reads as TGTGCCAGCAGCTCACCTTTGGACGGATCGGACGAGCAGTACTTC. This codes for CASSSPLDGSDEQYF.

The table lists this clone with a few counts. The rearrangement joins TRBV10-3 to TRBJ1-2; TRBD1 matches 7 bases. The length of the CDR3 is 12 residues. V gave up 10 bases and J gave up 7 bases; unmatched junction bases: 9. Germline V CDR1 and CDR2: ENHRY, SYGVKD. The CDR3 DNA is TGTGCCACCCAGGGGGTAAGGGTTGGCTACACCTTC. This encodes CATQGVRVGYTF.

The genes are TRBV7-3 and TRBJ2-2; D is uncertain. The CDR3 sequence is 15 residues long. The germline gives CDR1 SGHTA, CDR2 FQGTGA. V lost 1 base and J lost 3, with 9 bases in between. The CDR3 reads CASSLNPGHTGELFF. The CDR3 coding sequence is TGTGCCAGCAGCTTAAACCCGGGCCACACCGGGGAGCTGTTTTTT.

This chain links TRBV5-6 with TRBJ2-7; no firm D call. The CDR3 is made up of 13 amino acids. CDR1 and CDR2 (germline): SGHDT, YYEEEE. V gave up 0 bases and J gave up 3 bases, with 7 bases separating them. The CDR3 DNA follows: TGTGCCAGCAGCTTGGTAGACGACTACGAGCAGTACTTC. Translating it yields CASSLVDDYEQYF.

This chain joins TRBV11-2 and TRBJ1-2, with TRBD1 identical over 8 bases. There are 13 residues in the CDR3. Germline CDR1 and CDR2: SGHAT and FQNNGV. V shed 5 bases and J 6 bases; nucleotides not matched to a gene: 5. This chain's CDR3 is CASSPRTGHGYTF. CDR3 nucleotides: TGTGCCAGCAGCCCTCGGACAGGGCATGGCTACACCTTC.

V gene TRBV27 combines with J gene TRBJ2-2; 11 nucleotides align to TRBD2. The CDR3 has 17 amino acids. Germline CDR1 and CDR2: MNHEY and SMNVEV (reference sequence). V was clipped by 1 base and J by 5 bases; unmatched bases: 6. For the CDR3, the DNA is TGTGCCAGCAGTTTATTACTAGCGGGAGTAAGGACCGGGGAGCTGTTTTTT. Protein product: CASSLLLAGVRTGELFF.

The chain combines TRBV9 with TRBJ2-7, with 8 positions matching TRBD2. CDR3 size: 16 residues. Germline lookup yields CDR1 SGDLS and CDR2 YYNGEE. Trimming took 3 bases from V and 2 from J; bases not matched to a gene: 10. The CDR3 protein is CASSAALAGGPYEQYF. The CDR3 coding sequence is TGTGCCAGCAGCGCCGCCCTGGCGGGAGGACCCTACGAGCAGTACTTC.

This chain connects TRBV7-9 to TRBJ1-4, with D tentatively TRBD1 (6 bases). V dropped 5 bases and J dropped 11 bases, with 18 bases sitting between them. This CDR3 contains 14 residues. The germline V gene encodes CDR1 SEHNR and CDR2 FQNEAQ (reference sequence). CDR3 DNA: TGTGCCAGCAGCGCGGGTATACAGGGAAGCAAACTGTTTTTT. This translates into CASSAGIQGSKLFF.

V gene TRBV7-8 combines with J gene TRBJ2-1; 8 nucleotides agree with TRBD1. CDR3 length: 15 amino acids. CDR1 is SGHVS, CDR2 FQNEAQ, per germline. The V and J ends lost 6 bases and 2 bases, in that order; junction bases with no gene match: 6. CDR3 bases: TGTGCCAGCAGGGCTGGGACAGGTACCTACAATGAGCAGTTCTTC. Its translation is CASRAGTGTYNEQFF.

The chain couples TRBV7-6 to TRBJ2-7; maybe TRBD2 (5 bases). CDR3 length: 12 residues. In germline, CDR1 is SGHVS, CDR2 FNYEAQ. Trimming cost V 2 bases and J 5 bases, with 7 bases left between them. The CDR3 reads CASSLSTNEQYF. In DNA form, the CDR3 reads TGTGCCAGCAGCTTATCGACTAACGAGCAGTACTTC.

The rearrangement links TRBV9 to TRBJ1-3; no definite D call. Germline CDR1 and CDR2: SGDLS and YYNGEE. Trimming cost V 2 bases and J 3 bases, with 6 bases left between them. The CDR3 contains 13 residues. The chain's CDR3 is CASSVGGGNTIYF. The CDR3 region has the DNA TGTGCCAGCAGCGTTGGCGGTGGAAACACCATATATTTT.

The chain couples TRBV4-1 to TRBJ2-5; TRBD2 matches at 15 bases. The CDR3 runs to 18 residues. Germline CDR1 and CDR2: MGHRA and YSYEKL. V trimming: 1 base; J trimming: 2 bases; junction bases outside the gene matches: 5. CDR3 coding DNA: TGCGCCAGCAGCCAAGTTCCGGGACTAGCGGGAGGACAAGAGACCCAGTACTTC. Its protein is CASSQVPGLAGGQETQYF.

CDR3 region: CASSDFGGGGYTF. The CDR3 DNA is TGTGCCAGCAGTGACTTCGGGGGCGGTGGCTACACCTTC. This chain uses TRBV6-4 with TRBJ1-2, with a tentative D call TRBD1 (6 bases). Trimming pared 1 base from V and 7 bases from J, leaving 10 bases between. The germline gives CDR1 MRHNA, CDR2 SNTAGT. The CDR3 runs to 13 residues.